Below, 16 T cell receptor beta chains from the same sample are listed, as sequenced in a study of blood T cell repertoires in COVID-19. Repertoires were generated with immunoSEQ multiplex PCR, while TCRdb's copy carries only in-frame clones and drops some. The sample holds 280,000 or so clones; roughly 87% are singletons and the top ten take roughly 9%. The sequencing input was peripheral blood. The receptors were gathered from a man aged 18 to 29 with active or convalescent COVID-19.

The chain joins TRBV5-5 to TRBJ1-1; 9 bases fit TRBD1. This CDR3 contains 15 residues. Trimming at V came to 3 bases and at J to 2 bases, leaving 5 bases not matched to a gene. CDR1 and CDR2 (germline): SGHKS, YYEKEE (reference sequence). The CDR3 loop is CASSWGTGINTEAFF. DNA for the CDR3: TGTGCCAGCAGCTGGGGGACAGGGATAAACACTGAAGCTTTCTTT.

The gene calls are TRBV5-1 and TRBJ1-6, with 8 nucleotides matching TRBD1. The trim removed 3 bases at V and 0 bases at J, leaving 2 bases unmatched. This CDR3 region has 16 residues. Per the germline V gene, CDR1 is SGHRS and CDR2 is YFSETQ. The CDR3 DNA is TGCGCCAGCAGCTGGACAGGGAGCTCCTATAATTCACCCCTCCACTTT. This gives the protein CASSWTGSSYNSPLHF.

The chain carries TRBV11-2 and TRBJ2-7, with a weak D call TRBD1 (6 bases). Per germline, CDR1 SGHAT and CDR2 FQNNGV. Trimming stripped 0 bases from V and 3 bases from J, with 6 bases between. The CDR3 consists of 13 residues. The CDR3 DNA follows: TGTGCCAGCAGCTTAGAGACAGGCTACGAGCAGTACTTC. Protein sequence: CASSLETGYEQYF. The full variable domain, with the rest looked up from reference TRBV11-2 and TRBJ2-7, is EAGVAQSPRYKIIEKRQSVAFWCNPISGHATLYWYQQILGQGPKLLIQFQNNGVVDDSQLPKDRFSAERLKGVDSTLKIQPAKLEDSAVYLCASSLETGYEQYFGPGTRLTVT.

This clone has only a few counts. This rearrangement joins TRBV3-1 (or the pseudogene TRBV3-2) to TRBJ1-3; D unresolved. V lost 3 bases and J lost 1, with 7 bases in between. The V gene's germline CDR1 is LGHDT and CDR2 YNNKEL (reference sequence). CDR3 length equals 14 residues. The CDR3 sequence is CASSHEHSGNTIYF. CDR3 nucleotides: TGTGCCAGCAGCCACGAACATTCTGGAAACACCATATATTTT.

J is TRBJ1-5 and V is TRBV19, with D uncertain. The germline V gene encodes CDR1 LNHDA and CDR2 SQIVND (reference sequence). This CDR3 is 15 amino acids long. Trimming cost V 5 bases and J 0 bases, with 11 bases left between them. The CDR3: CASSRGTYSNQPQHF. The DNA of the CDR3 is TGTGCCAGTAGTCGGGGAACTTATAGCAATCAGCCCCAGCATTTT.

The J gene is TRBJ1-5, the V gene TRBV6-5; D ambiguous. V gave up 4 bases and J gave up 4 bases, with 14 bases separating them. This CDR3 has 15 residues. The germline V gene has CDR1 MNHEY and CDR2 SVGAGI. Written as DNA, the CDR3 is TGTGCCAGCAGTTCGTCAGCGGGTGGGAATCAGCCCCAGCATTTT. Protein product: CASSSSAGGNQPQHF.

The chain is built from TRBV9 and TRBJ2-2; a possible D gene is TRBD2 (6 bases). The CDR3 contains 13 residues. Per germline, CDR1 SGDLS and CDR2 YYNGEE. V was trimmed by 5 bases and J by 6 bases, leaving 11 bases between them. The CDR3 DNA is TGTGCCAGCAGAGAATCGGGGGCCGGGGAGCTGTTTTTT. It translates to CASRESGAGELFF. The full variable domain, completed using reference TRBV9 and TRBJ2-2, is DSGVTQTPKHLITATGQRVTLRCSPRSGDLSVYWYQQSLDQGLQFLIQYYNGEERAKGNILERFSAQQFPDLHSELNLSSLELGDSALYFCASRESGAGELFFGEGSRLTVL.

This clone was seen only once. The chain couples TRBV9 to TRBJ1-1, with TRBD1 identical over 9 bases. CDR1 SGDLS and CDR2 YYNGEE come from the germline V gene. The CDR3 length is 12 residues. V was pared by 4 bases and J by 12 bases, with 7 bases of the junction left unmatched. The CDR3 reads CASSPGTGISFF. CDR3 coding DNA: TGTGCCAGCAGCCCGGGGACAGGGATCTCTTTCTTT.

The V gene is TRBV9, the J gene TRBJ1-2; D unresolved. V was cut by 4 bases and J by 3 bases, with 10 bases left in between. Looked up from germline, CDR1 is SGDLS and CDR2 is YYNGEE. The CDR3 runs to 13 residues. The CDR3, as DNA: TGTGCCAGCAGCCCCCGGTTGGACTATGGCTACACCTTC. This codes for CASSPRLDYGYTF.

The chain couples TRBV19 to TRBJ2-1, with a weak D call TRBD2 (7 bases). Trimming shortened V by 1 base and J by 1 base, and 20 bases separated the two germline ends. CDR1 is LNHDA and CDR2 is SQIVND in the germline V gene (reference sequence). This CDR3 is built from 19 residues. Here the CDR3 DNA reads TGTGCCAGTAGTATAGTGCGGGGGCGTCACTTTAGGTCCTACAATGAGCAGTTCTTC. Translation gives CASSIVRGRHFRSYNEQFF. The variable domain in full, completed from reference TRBV19 and TRBJ2-1, reads DGGITQSPKYLFRKEGQNVTLSCEQNLNHDAMYWYRQDPGQGLRLIYYSQIVNDFQKGDIAEGYSVSREKKESFPLTVTSAQKNPTAFYLCASSIVRGRHFRSYNEQFFGPGTRLTVL.

V gene TRBV3-1 (or the pseudogene TRBV3-2) combines with J gene TRBJ2-3; 9 bases map to TRBD2. With V trimmed by 1 base and J by 0 bases, 8 bases remained unmatched. CDR3 length equals 18 residues. Germline V lookup: CDR1 LGHDT, CDR2 YNNKEL (reference sequence). The CDR3 sequence: CASSQVSGGPSSTDTQYF. The CDR3 coding sequence is TGTGCCAGCAGCCAAGTTAGCGGGGGCCCTTCTAGCACAGATACGCAGTATTTT.

This clone was seen only a few times. The chain joins TRBV7-9 to TRBJ2-2; D not certain. The CDR3 sequence is 11 residues long. With 7 bases removed from V and 6 bases from J, the gap between germline ends came to 6 bases. Germline V lookup: CDR1 SEHNR, CDR2 FQNEAQ (reference sequence). The CDR3 loop reads CASTGPGELFF. CDR3 DNA: TGTGCCAGCACGGGCCCCGGGGAGCTGTTTTTT. The whole variable domain, filled in from reference TRBV7-9 and TRBJ2-2, reads DTGVSQNPRHKITKRGQNVTFRCDPISEHNRLYWYRQTLGQGPEFLTYFQNEAQLEKSRLLSDRFSAERPKGSFSTLEIQRTEQGDSAMYLCASTGPGELFFGEGSRLTVL.

The rearrangement links TRBV15 to TRBJ1-5; perhaps TRBD1 as D (5 bases). The length of the CDR3 is 11 residues. CDR1 and CDR2 (germline): LNHNV, YYDKDF (reference sequence). Trimming took 11 bases from V and 6 from J, leaving 11 bases between them. The CDR3 region has the DNA TGTGCCGTCGGGGGACCTCAGCCCCAGCATTTT. Its protein product is CAVGGPQPQHF.

V usage is TRBV2 and J usage is TRBJ1-2; 7 bases fit TRBD1. CDR3 length: 14 residues. With V trimmed by 6 bases and J by 2 bases, 6 bases remained unmatched. Germline V gives CDR1 SNHLY, CDR2 FYNNEI. CDR3 sequence: CASRARDRNYGYTF. The CDR3 nucleotides read TGTGCCAGCAGAGCTCGGGACAGAAACTATGGCTACACCTTC.

This chain connects TRBV7-7 to TRBJ2-5; D is possibly TRBD1 (5 bases). Trimming pared 3 bases from V and 5 bases from J, leaving 16 bases between. The CDR3 totals 15 residues. Germline CDR1 reads SSHAT; CDR2 reads FNYEAQ (reference sequence). In nucleotides, the CDR3 is TGTGCCAGCAGCTTGGGCAGGGTATGGAAGGAGACCCAGTACTTC. This codes for CASSLGRVWKETQYF.

The CDR3 is CASSLVGLAGPDTQYF. Here the CDR3 DNA reads TGTGCCAGCAGCTTAGTGGGACTAGCGGGGCCAGATACGCAGTATTTT. The chain is built from TRBV11-2 and TRBJ2-3; the match to TRBD2 covers 13 bases. The germline CDR1 and CDR2 sequences are SGHAT and FQNNGV. V gave up 1 base and J gave up 4 bases; unmatched junction bases: 2. The CDR3 is made up of 16 amino acids.